The 27 T cell receptor beta chains below all came from one sample that was sequenced in a study of cytomegalovirus exposure and HLA in healthy donors. Researchers ran the PCR with 60 Vbeta and 13 Jbeta primers. Sequenced by immunoSEQ multiplex PCR; TCRdb stores in-frame clones only, minus some. The sample's table shows about 48,000 clones. Sequences were obtained from PBMCs. These receptors came from a male donor in good health and CMV-seropositive.

J is TRBJ2-7 and V is TRBV19; 9 nucleotides match TRBD1. The CDR3 contains 15 residues. CDR1 LNHDA and CDR2 SQIVND come from the germline V gene (reference sequence). V shed 6 bases, J shed 3 bases, and the junction held 9 bases outside the gene matches. CDR3 amino acids: CASSLRDREGYEQYF. CDR3 DNA sequence: TGTGCCAGTAGCCTCCGGGACAGGGAGGGCTACGAGCAGTACTTC.

This chain uses TRBV21-1 with TRBJ2-7; whether TRBD1, the table's D call, matches the DNA was not checked. TRBV21-1 is a listed pseudogene. The CDR3 runs 16 residues. CDR3 DNA sequence: TGTGCCAGCAGCAAACCGCCCCGACAGGCTTCCTACGAGCAGTACTTC. This gives the protein CASSKPPRQASYEQYF.

The rearrangement joins TRBV11-3 to TRBJ2-1; D is uncertain. There are 16 residues in the CDR3. Trimming removed 1 base from V and 8 bases from J, with 18 bases in between. CDR1 and CDR2 from the germline V gene are SGHNT and YENEEA. CDR3 region: CASSLGLLSLGDEQFF. Written as DNA, the CDR3 is TGTGCCAGCAGCTTAGGACTCCTATCGCTAGGCGATGAGCAGTTCTTC.

The chain joins TRBV15 to TRBJ1-3, with D possibly TRBD1 on 5 matching bases. Trimming stripped 5 bases from V and 4 bases from J, with 12 bases between. The length of the CDR3 is 14 residues. Germline values: CDR1 LNHNV, CDR2 YYDKDF (reference sequence). The CDR3 coding sequence is TGTGCCACCAGCGGGGGGACCCCGGGAAACACCATATATTTT. It yields the protein CATSGGTPGNTIYF.

The genes are TRBV10-2 and TRBJ1-1, with D possibly matching TRBD1 (6 bases). Germline V CDR1 and CDR2: WSHSY, SAAADI. V lost 3 bases and J 8 bases, leaving 10 bases between the germline ends. CDR3 length equals 12 residues. The CDR3 loop is CASSDPGQEAFF. As DNA, the CDR3 is TGCGCCAGCAGTGACCCCGGACAGGAAGCTTTCTTT.

The CDR3 sequence: CASSLEGDRVLSSGNTIYF. CDR3 bases: TGTGCCAGCAGCTTAGAGGGGGACAGGGTCCTTAGCTCTGGAAACACCATATATTTT. The rearrangement links TRBV7-6 to TRBJ1-3; 9 bases are shared with TRBD1. Germline lookup yields CDR1 SGHVS and CDR2 FNYEAQ. Trimming at V came to 1 base and at J to 0 bases, leaving 10 bases not matched to a gene. CDR3 length: 19 amino acids.

The chain employs TRBV10-3 and TRBJ1-2; 7 nucleotides align to TRBD1. The CDR3 spans 14 residues. V lost 3 bases and J lost 4; bases outside the gene matches: 5. The V gene's germline CDR1 is ENHRY and CDR2 SYGVKD. CDR3 amino acids: CAISDPRDSYGYTF. CDR3 in DNA: TGTGCCATCAGTGACCCACGGGACAGCTATGGCTACACCTTC.

The rearrangement links TRBV6-5 to TRBJ1-1, with D hard to call. The V gene's germline CDR1 is MNHEY and CDR2 SVGAGI. Trimming took off 4 bases at V and 5 bases at J, with 11 bases between the two ends. This CDR3 is 13 amino acids long. Here the CDR3 reads CASSLDRDTEAFF. The CDR3 DNA follows: TGTGCCAGCAGTTTGGACCGGGATACTGAAGCTTTCTTT.

The chain carries TRBV15 and TRBJ1-1, with D unclear. Germline V gene data show CDR1 as LNHNV and CDR2 as YYDKDF (reference sequence). Trimming stripped 0 bases from V and 1 base from J, with 3 bases between. CDR3 size: 13 residues. CDR3 residues: CATSRDKNTEAFF. The CDR3 DNA follows: TGTGCCACCAGCAGAGACAAGAACACTGAAGCTTTCTTT. Filled out from reference TRBV15 and TRBJ1-1, the complete variable domain reads DAMVIQNPRYQVTQFGKPVTLSCSQTLNHNVMYWYQQKSSQAPKLLFHYYDKDFNNEADTPDNFQSRRPNTSFCFLDIRSPGLGDTAMYLCATSRDKNTEAFFGQGTRLTVV.

The chain has TRBV11-2 and TRBJ2-7, with 7 bases identical to TRBD1. Unmatched junction bases numbered 8, after V lost 6 bases and J lost 3 bases. CDR1 is SGHAT, CDR2 FQNNGV, per germline. This CDR3 has 14 amino acids. The CDR3 DNA reads as TGTGCCAGCAGGTCCCGGGACAGCTTCTACGAGCAGTACTTC. Translating gives CASRSRDSFYEQYF.

The J gene is TRBJ2-5, the V gene TRBV2, with D possibly being TRBD2 (7 bases). The CDR3 loop spans 15 amino acids. Looked up from germline, CDR1 is SNHLY and CDR2 is FYNNEI. V lost 4 bases and J 4 bases, leaving 16 bases between the germline ends. Written as DNA, the CDR3 is TGTGCCAGCAGTGGGACCGGGGGGCGGGGAGAGACCCAGTACTTC. Protein product: CASSGTGGRGETQYF.

This sequence joins TRBV10-3 and TRBJ2-5, with TRBD2 identical over 10 bases. The CDR3 has 17 amino acids. J gave up 4 bases and V 2 bases, and 10 bases lay outside the gene matches. Germline loops: CDR1 ENHRY, CDR2 SYGVKD. CDR3 coding DNA: TGTGCCATCAGTGAGATGATAGCGGGGGGTGGTCGAGAGACCCAGTACTTC. Its protein is CAISEMIAGGGRETQYF.

The chain joins TRBV7-9 to TRBJ1-1, with a tentative D call TRBD1 (6 bases). The germline V and J ends were trimmed by 1 base and 3 bases, with 15 bases remaining between them. Per germline, CDR1 SEHNR and CDR2 FQNEAQ (reference sequence). The CDR3 runs to 16 residues. The CDR3 loop reads CASSLGPTGTDTEAFF. In DNA, the CDR3 is TGTGCCAGCAGCTTAGGCCCCACAGGGACCGACACTGAAGCTTTCTTT.

This chain links TRBV25-1 with TRBJ2-7; 7 bases are a match to TRBD1. CDR1 MGHDK and CDR2 SYGVNS come from the germline V gene. V was clipped by 4 bases and J by 6 bases; unmatched bases: 6. The CDR3 covers 13 residues. The CDR3 DNA follows: TGTGCCAGCAGTGCAGGACAGGCCAGCGAGCAGTACTTC. Translation gives CASSAGQASEQYF.

This chain connects TRBV5-1 to TRBJ2-5; possibly TRBD2 for D (5 bases). The CDR3 contains 13 residues. V lost 6 bases and J lost 0, with 9 bases in between. Germline CDR1 reads SGHRS; CDR2 reads YFSETQ. The CDR3 loop reads CASIPSNQETQYF. CDR3 bases: TGCGCCAGCATCCCTAGCAACCAAGAGACCCAGTACTTC.

The chain is built from TRBV4-3 and TRBJ1-1; D is unresolved. Per the germline V gene, CDR1 is LGHNA and CDR2 is YSLEER. Trimming removed 0 bases at V and 3 bases at J, with 5 bases between. The CDR3 has 13 amino acids. The CDR3 loop reads CASSQDPYTEAFF. The CDR3 DNA reads TGCGCCAGCAGCCAAGATCCATACACTGAAGCTTTCTTT.

The V gene is TRBV29-1, the J gene TRBJ2-3, with TRBD2 matching over 10 bases. Unmatched junction bases numbered 12, after V lost 6 bases and J lost 6 bases. CDR1 is SQVTM and CDR2 is ANQGSEA in the germline V gene. This CDR3 is built from 15 residues. As DNA, the CDR3 is TGCAGCGTCAGCGGGGGGGCTAGTTTATTGGATACGCAGTATTTT. Its translation: CSVSGGASLLDTQYF.

V is TRBV11-2 and J is TRBJ2-3; tentative D call: TRBD1 (6 bases). This CDR3 region has 17 residues. Germline CDR1 is SGHAT and CDR2 is FQNNGV. The V end lost 5 bases, the J end lost 7 bases, and 25 bases lay between the germline ends. Here the CDR3 DNA reads TGTGCCAGCAGCCCAAATCGGGACACGATACCACAATATACGCAGTATTTT. Amino acids: CASSPNRDTIPQYTQYF.

The V gene is TRBV27, the J gene TRBJ2-7; 9 bases align to TRBD1. Germline V gene sequence: CDR1 MNHEY, CDR2 SMNVEV (reference sequence). The CDR3 is 14 amino acids. The V gene end was trimmed by 4 bases and the J gene end by 3 bases; junction bases not matched to a gene: 4. The CDR3 is CASSWDRVNYEQYF. The CDR3 nucleotides read TGTGCCAGCAGTTGGGACAGGGTTAACTACGAGCAGTACTTC.

The V call is TRBV6-1, the J call TRBJ1-3; possibly TRBD1 for D (5 bases). Germline V gene sequence: CDR1 MNHNS, CDR2 SASEGT. CDR3 length equals 14 residues. Trimming left V 8 bases short and J 3 bases short, with 14 bases between. As DNA, the CDR3 is TGTGCCAGCGTTTACAGGAGGGGTGGAAACACCATATATTTT. Translation gives CASVYRRGGNTIYF.

The chain couples TRBV7-2 to TRBJ1-6, with D possibly matching TRBD1 (5 bases). This CDR3 spans 15 amino acids. CDR1 SGHTA and CDR2 FQGNSA come from the germline V gene. V lost 2 bases and J lost 10, with 15 bases in between. The CDR3 DNA reads as TGTGCCAGCAGCTTATTCGGACAAGTCGGGTCACCCCTCCACTTT. Its protein is CASSLFGQVGSPLHF.

A note on this clone: A junction end diverges from the germline sequence, so it may reflect a read error. The chain is built from TRBV7-8 and TRBJ2-3; 7 nucleotides align to TRBD2. The CDR3 loop spans 15 amino acids. In germline, CDR1 is SGHVS, CDR2 FQNEAQ. CDR3 sequence (DNA): TGTGCCAGCAGCTCTGGGGGGGGGAACACAAATACGCAGTATTTT. Its translation is CASSSGGGNTNTQYF.

The J gene is TRBJ1-2, the V gene TRBV4-2; weak D call: TRBD1 (5 bases). V lost 0 bases and J 13 bases, leaving 15 bases between the germline ends. Per the germline V gene, CDR1 is LGHNA and CDR2 is YNFKEQ. The length of the CDR3 is 13 residues. Written as DNA, the CDR3 is TGTGCCAGCAGCCAAGACCCCTTGGGGGGAAGCACCTTC. This encodes CASSQDPLGGSTF.

The chain carries TRBV29-1 and TRBJ2-3; possible D gene TRBD2, 6 bases. Germline V CDR1 and CDR2: SQVTM, ANQGSEA. The CDR3 totals 13 residues. The ends were cut back, 4 bases at V and 0 bases at J, with 8 bases in the middle. The CDR3 region has the DNA TGCAGCGTTGTCCGGGGGAGCACAGATACGCAGTATTTT. Protein: CSVVRGSTDTQYF.

About this clone itself: Mismatch with germline at one junction end may stem from a read error. J is TRBJ2-5 and V is TRBV30; TRBD2 matches 7 bases. CDR1 and CDR2 (germline): GTSNPN, SVGIG (reference sequence). This CDR3 is built from 13 residues. CDR3 in DNA: TGTGCCTGGAGTCGGGACTACCAGGAGACCCAGTACTTC. Protein: CAWSRDYQETQYF.

This sequence joins TRBV10-3 and TRBJ1-5; 7 bases are a match to TRBD1. Looked up from germline, CDR1 is ENHRY and CDR2 is SYGVKD. There are 12 residues in the CDR3. Unmatched junction bases numbered 4, after V lost 10 bases and J lost 4 bases. CDR3 DNA: TGTGCCACGAGACAGGGAAATCAGCCCCAGCATTTT. Protein sequence: CATRQGNQPQHF.

This chain links TRBV7-7 with TRBJ2-3; D is uncertain. Germline V lookup: CDR1 SSHAT, CDR2 FNYEAQ (reference sequence). V gave up 1 base and J gave up 0 bases, with 14 bases separating them. The CDR3 extends over 17 amino acids. CDR3 in DNA: TGTGCCAGCAGCTTAGGGTTTCCTAAATCTAGCACAGATACGCAGTATTTT. It yields the protein CASSLGFPKSSTDTQYF. Combining the CDR3 with reference TRBV7-7 and TRBJ2-3 gives the whole variable domain GAGVSQSPRYKVTKRGQDVTLRCDPISSHATLYWYQQALGQGPEFLTYFNYEAQPDKSGLPSDRFSAERPEGSISTLTIQRTEQRDSAMYRCASSLGFPKSSTDTQYFGPGTRLTVL.